Sequencing of this TCR beta chain was carried out in a study of cytomegalovirus exposure and HLA in healthy donors. Findings and caveats of the study: When a later analysis compared HLA-associated TCR beta chains with equally common others, the HLA-associated chains turned out to be more clonally expanded and to have lower generation probabilities. Links to common viral pathogens appeared, in a later analysis, for several of the most significant clusters. Within an earlier analysis, most TCR beta V segments proved productive either about 90% or about 30% of the time. Diagnosis of cytomegalovirus status made by the classifier reportedly showed high specificity and sensitivity.

Primers included in the PCR were 60 Vbeta and 13 Jbeta primers. Generated by immunoSEQ multiplex PCR, the TCRdb table keeps only in-frame clones and is missing some. The table records 100,000 to 150,000 clones, more than 70% of them present only once. Concerning this clone: Its specificity is unknown.

Germline-derived CDR1 and CDR2 are LNHDA and SQIVND (reference sequence). The J segment lost 2 bases and the V segment lost 4 bases, leaving 4 bases of the junction unmatched. This CDR3 has 15 residues. The V and J genes are TRBV19 and TRBJ2-1; 8 nucleotides agree with TRBD1. This clonotype originated in a male donor in good health and CMV-seronegative. Sequenced input: PBMCs. The CDR3 coding sequence is TGTGCCAGTAGTACCACAGGGGGTCCCTACAATGAGCAGTTCTTC. It encodes CASSTTGGPYNEQFF.